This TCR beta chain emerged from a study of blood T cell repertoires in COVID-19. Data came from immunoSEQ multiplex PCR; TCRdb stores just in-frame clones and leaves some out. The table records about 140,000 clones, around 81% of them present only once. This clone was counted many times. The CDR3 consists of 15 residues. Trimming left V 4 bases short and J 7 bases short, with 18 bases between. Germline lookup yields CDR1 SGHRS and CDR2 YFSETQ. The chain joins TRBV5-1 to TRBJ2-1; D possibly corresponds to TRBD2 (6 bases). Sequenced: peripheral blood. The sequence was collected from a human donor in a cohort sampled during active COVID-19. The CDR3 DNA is TGCGCCAGCAGCACGACTGGGGGGACGGCAAATGAGCAGTTCTTC. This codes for CASSTTGGTANEQFF.